These 19 T cell receptor beta chains were sequenced from one sample in a study of blood T cell repertoires in COVID-19. Sequencing used immunoSEQ multiplex PCR; TCRdb keeps in-frame clones, though not all of them. The sample records 150,000 to 200,000 clones, around 80% being singletons. Sample: PBMCs or T cells enriched from blood (not recorded which). These receptors all stem from a woman aged 45-65 years who had recovered from COVID-19.

This clone has a single count. The rearrangement uses TRBV11-2 and TRBJ1-1, with unresolved D. Germline assignment: CDR1 SGHAT and CDR2 FQNNGV. Trimming removed 3 bases at V and 0 bases at J, with 11 bases between. This CDR3 contains 15 residues. The CDR3 reads CASSLQPGVNTEAFF. CDR3 coding DNA: TGTGCCAGCAGCTTGCAACCGGGAGTGAACACTGAAGCTTTCTTT.

The chain joins TRBV27 to TRBJ2-7, with D maybe TRBD2 (6 bases). V shed 5 bases and J shed 4 bases, with 15 bases lying between them. The CDR3 length is 14 residues. Germline V gene data show CDR1 as MNHEY and CDR2 as SMNVEV (reference sequence). CDR3 region: CASSGSGVGYEQYF. The CDR3 DNA reads TGTGCCAGCAGTGGGTCGGGAGTAGGGTACGAGCAGTACTTC.

V and J are TRBV7-9 and TRBJ2-1; D unclear. Germline CDR1 is SEHNR and CDR2 is FQNEAQ (reference sequence). This CDR3 comprises 13 residues. The V end lost 5 bases, the J end lost 7 bases, and 12 bases lay between the germline ends. The CDR3 protein is CASSVTTRNEQFF. In DNA form, the CDR3 reads TGTGCCAGCAGCGTGACAACAAGGAATGAGCAGTTCTTC.

V gene TRBV9 combines with J gene TRBJ1-1; the D is unclear. This CDR3 contains 13 residues. In germline, CDR1 is SGDLS, CDR2 YYNGEE. Trimming removed 3 bases from V and 1 base from J, with 7 bases in between. CDR3 sequence reads: CASSARSNTEAFF. DNA for the CDR3: TGTGCCAGCAGCGCCCGGTCGAACACTGAAGCTTTCTTT.

A single count supports this clone. The rearrangement joins TRBV11-2 to TRBJ2-7; 12 nucleotides line up with TRBD2. The CDR3 is made up of 15 amino acids. V trimming: 4 bases; J trimming: 12 bases; junction bases outside the gene matches: 13. Germline values: CDR1 SGHAT, CDR2 FQNNGV. CDR3 in amino acids: CASSWDGTSGRGRYF. For the CDR3, the DNA is TGTGCCAGCAGCTGGGATGGGACTAGCGGGCGCGGACGGTACTTC.

This clone was recorded only once. The chain couples TRBV7-9 to TRBJ1-2; D gene uncertain. CDR3 size: 17 residues. Per the germline V gene, CDR1 is SEHNR and CDR2 is FQNEAQ (reference sequence). V lost 5 bases, J lost 1 base, and 20 bases lay in between. The CDR3 DNA follows: TGTGCCAGCAGCAAACTGACCGGGCTTGAGGGTAACTATGGCTACACCTTC. As protein: CASSKLTGLEGNYGYTF.

Only a few counts were recorded for this clone. V and J are TRBV11-2 and TRBJ1-3; D not resolved. V lost 1 base and J 2 bases, leaving 6 bases between the germline ends. The CDR3 covers 14 residues. Germline CDR1 reads SGHAT; CDR2 reads FQNNGV. CDR3 sequence (DNA): TGTGCCAGCAGCTTAGTAGAAACTGGAAACACCATATATTTT. It encodes CASSLVETGNTIYF. Drawing the rest from reference TRBV11-2 and TRBJ1-3, the complete variable domain is EAGVAQSPRYKIIEKRQSVAFWCNPISGHATLYWYQQILGQGPKLLIQFQNNGVVDDSQLPKDRFSAERLKGVDSTLKIQPAKLEDSAVYLCASSLVETGNTIYFGEGSWLTVV.

This clone was counted only a few times. V and J are TRBV19 and TRBJ1-5, with a tentative D call TRBD1 (5 bases). The germline V gene has CDR1 LNHDA and CDR2 SQIVND (reference sequence). The CDR3 extends over 14 amino acids. V was cut by 2 bases and J by 3 bases, with 8 bases left in between. The CDR3 sequence: CASSIQGLNQPQHF. CDR3 bases: TGTGCCAGTAGTATACAGGGTCTCAATCAGCCCCAGCATTTT.

This chain connects TRBV5-1 to TRBJ2-1; 10 positions agree with TRBD2. This CDR3 has 16 amino acids. Germline loops: CDR1 SGHRS, CDR2 YFSETQ. The J segment lost 4 bases and the V segment lost 4 bases, leaving 8 bases of the junction unmatched. The CDR3, as DNA: TGCGCCAGCAGCACCTCCGGGACTAGCGTTTACAATGAGCAGTTCTTC. Its translation: CASSTSGTSVYNEQFF.

The rearrangement links TRBV4-3 to TRBJ1-2, with D maybe TRBD1 (6 bases). Trimming stripped 3 bases from V and 2 bases from J, with 19 bases between. Germline V lookup: CDR1 LGHNA, CDR2 YSLEER. This CDR3 is 17 amino acids long. In nucleotides, the CDR3 is TGCGCCAGCAGCCAGAGCCCCAGGGGAATGGGGAACTATGGCTACACCTTC. Residues: CASSQSPRGMGNYGYTF.

There are a few counts of this clone. The rearrangement joins TRBV7-6 to TRBJ1-3; D is uncertain. Trimming pared 1 base from V and 4 bases from J, leaving 11 bases between. The CDR3 totals 15 residues. The germline V gene has CDR1 SGHVS and CDR2 FNYEAQ. Here the CDR3 DNA reads TGTGCCAGCAGCTTAGGTACAGCATCGGGAAACACCATATATTTT. Translated: CASSLGTASGNTIYF.

This rearrangement joins TRBV3-1 (or the pseudogene TRBV3-2) to TRBJ1-2; D is undetermined. The CDR3 loop spans 16 amino acids. The V and J ends lost 1 base and 0 bases respectively, with 12 bases between them. Germline CDR1 reads LGHDT; CDR2 reads YNNKEL (reference sequence). Here the CDR3 DNA reads TGTGCCAGCAGCCAAGGTTACGGCGGGGCTAACTATGGCTACACCTTC. Protein: CASSQGYGGANYGYTF.

The V and J genes are TRBV28 and TRBJ1-1; D perhaps matches TRBD1 (5 bases). Germline loops: CDR1 MDHEN, CDR2 SYDVKM. The CDR3 consists of 13 residues. Trimming took 4 bases from V and 1 from J, leaving 7 bases between them. The CDR3 coding sequence is TGTGCCAGCAGTTCAACAGGGAACACTGAAGCTTTCTTT. Translation gives CASSSTGNTEAFF.

The rearrangement links TRBV7-2 to TRBJ2-7; 7 nucleotides match TRBD1. From germline, CDR1 is SGHTA and CDR2 FQGNSA. J gave up 4 bases and V 5 bases, and 8 bases lay outside the gene matches. The CDR3 spans 14 residues. The CDR3 sequence is CASSSLQGWYEQYF. The CDR3, as DNA: TGTGCCAGCAGCAGCCTACAGGGGTGGTACGAGCAGTACTTC. The whole variable domain, filled in from reference TRBV7-2 and TRBJ2-7, reads GAGVSQSPSNKVTEKGKDVELRCDPISGHTALYWYRQSLGQGLEFLIYFQGNSAPDKSGLPSDRFSAERTGGSVSTLTIQRTQQEDSAVYLCASSSLQGWYEQYFGPGTRLTVT.

The chain is built from TRBV14 and TRBJ1-6; D ambiguous. The V end was cut by 1 base, the J end by 13 bases, with 11 bases between. The CDR3 extends over 13 amino acids. CDR1 and CDR2 (germline): SGHDN, FVKESK. The CDR3 DNA reads TGTGCCAGCAGCCAAGGGGCCTGGGAGCCCCTCCACTTT. It translates to CASSQGAWEPLHF.

This rearrangement joins TRBV18 to TRBJ1-4; D not certain. The CDR3 runs to 18 residues. Germline V gene sequence: CDR1 KGHSH, CDR2 LQKENI. V shed 3 bases and J shed 0 bases, with 17 bases lying between them. This CDR3 is CASSPSSGKTATNEKLFF. The CDR3 DNA reads as TGTGCCAGCTCACCCTCCTCCGGGAAGACCGCAACTAATGAAAAACTGTTTTTT.

The V gene is TRBV2, the J gene TRBJ2-5; no definite D call. V was trimmed by 5 bases and J by 7 bases, leaving 17 bases between them. The CDR3 contains 14 residues. In germline, CDR1 is SNHLY, CDR2 FYNNEI. The CDR3 here is CASSNIEPGGTQYF. Here the CDR3 DNA reads TGTGCCAGCAGTAATATCGAACCTGGCGGGACCCAGTACTTC.

A note on this clone: In the same sample, other DNA sequences code for this CDR3. The J gene is TRBJ1-6, the V gene TRBV6-4; D is unclear. Germline assignment: CDR1 MRHNA and CDR2 SNTAGT. The CDR3 extends over 14 amino acids. V dropped 3 bases and J dropped 7 bases, with 10 bases sitting between them. CDR3 loop: CASSEFRGNSPLHF. The CDR3 DNA is TGTGCCAGCAGTGAATTCCGCGGGAATTCACCCCTCCACTTT.

The rearrangement uses TRBV6-2 or TRBV6-3 and TRBJ2-1; TRBD2 matches 16 bases. The V gene end was trimmed by 2 bases and the J gene end by 5 bases; junction bases not matched to a gene: 9. Germline V gives CDR1 MNHEY, CDR2 SVGEGT. The CDR3 contains 19 residues. CDR3 in amino acids: CASSYSPGLAGGPDNEQFF. DNA of the CDR3: TGTGCCAGCAGTTACAGCCCGGGACTAGCGGGAGGGCCGGACAATGAGCAGTTCTTC.